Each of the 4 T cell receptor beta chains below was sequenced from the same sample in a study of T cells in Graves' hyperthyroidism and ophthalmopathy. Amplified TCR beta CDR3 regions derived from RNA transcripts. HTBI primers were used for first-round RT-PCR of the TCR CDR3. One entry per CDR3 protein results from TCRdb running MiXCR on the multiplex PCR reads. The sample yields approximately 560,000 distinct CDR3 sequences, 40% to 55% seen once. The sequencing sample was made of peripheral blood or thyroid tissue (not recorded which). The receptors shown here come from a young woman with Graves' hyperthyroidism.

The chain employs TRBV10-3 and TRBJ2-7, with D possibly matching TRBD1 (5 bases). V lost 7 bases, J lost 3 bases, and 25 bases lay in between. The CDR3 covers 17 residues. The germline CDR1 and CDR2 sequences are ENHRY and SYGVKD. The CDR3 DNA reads TGTGCCATCACCTCGTCCCCCCAGGGATATGGAATCTACGAGCAGTACTTC. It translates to CAITSSPQGYGIYEQYF.

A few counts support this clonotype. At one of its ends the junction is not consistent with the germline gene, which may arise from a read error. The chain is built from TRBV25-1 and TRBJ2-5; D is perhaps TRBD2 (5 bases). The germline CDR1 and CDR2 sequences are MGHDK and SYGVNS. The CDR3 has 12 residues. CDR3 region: CASSPYGGLPNF. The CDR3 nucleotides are TGTGCCAGCAGCCCCTATGGAGGTTTGCCAAACTTC.

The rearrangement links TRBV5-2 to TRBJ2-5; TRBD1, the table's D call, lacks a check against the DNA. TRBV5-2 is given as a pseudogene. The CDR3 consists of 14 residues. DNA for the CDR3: TGTGCCAGCAACGGACAGGGCTACCAAGAGACCCGGTACTTC. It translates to CASNGQGYQETRYF.

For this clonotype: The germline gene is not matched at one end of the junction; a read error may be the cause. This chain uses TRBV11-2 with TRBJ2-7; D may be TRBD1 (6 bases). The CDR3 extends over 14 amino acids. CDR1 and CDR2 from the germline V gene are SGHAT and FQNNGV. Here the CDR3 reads CAGSLQGTIYEQYF. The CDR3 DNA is TGTGCCGGCAGCCTGCAGGGGACGATCTACGAGCAGTACTTC.